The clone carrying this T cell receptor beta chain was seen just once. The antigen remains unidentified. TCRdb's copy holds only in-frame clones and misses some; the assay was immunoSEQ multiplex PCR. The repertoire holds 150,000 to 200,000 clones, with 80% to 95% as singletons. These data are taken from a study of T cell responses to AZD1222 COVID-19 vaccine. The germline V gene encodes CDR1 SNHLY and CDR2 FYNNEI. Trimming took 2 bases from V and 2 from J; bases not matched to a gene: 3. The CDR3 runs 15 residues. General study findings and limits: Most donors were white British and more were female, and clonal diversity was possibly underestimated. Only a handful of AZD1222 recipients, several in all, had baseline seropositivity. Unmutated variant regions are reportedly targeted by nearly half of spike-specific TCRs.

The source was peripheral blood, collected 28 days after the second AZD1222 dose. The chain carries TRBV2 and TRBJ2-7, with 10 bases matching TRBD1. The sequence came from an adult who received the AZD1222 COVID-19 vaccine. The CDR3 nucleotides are TGTGCCAGCAGTGAAACCGGGACAGGGGCCTACGAGCAGTACTTC. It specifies CASSETGTGAYEQYF.